The 15 T cell receptor beta chains below were found in one sample sequenced in a study of blood T cell repertoires in COVID-19. Libraries were prepared by immunoSEQ multiplex PCR; TCRdb keeps only in-frame clonotypes and omits some of them. The profile shows roughly 300,000 clones, 85% to 90% of them singletons. Sequencing was performed on peripheral blood. The receptors shown here come from a human donor in a cohort sampled during active COVID-19.

The CDR3, as DNA: TGTGCCAGCAGCCCCACAGGGGGCCTGAACACTGAAGCTTTCTTT. Translation gives CASSPTGGLNTEAFF. The V call is TRBV5-4, the J call TRBJ1-1, with 9 bases matching TRBD1. Germline V gives CDR1 SGHNT, CDR2 YYREEE (reference sequence). With V trimmed by 4 bases and J by 0 bases, 4 bases remained unmatched. This CDR3 has 15 residues. Filled out from reference TRBV5-4 and TRBJ1-1, the complete variable domain reads ETGVTQSPTHLIKTRGQQVTLRCSSQSGHNTVSWYQQALGQGPQFIFQYYREEENGRGNFPPRFSGLQFPNYSSELNVNALELDDSALYLCASSPTGGLNTEAFFGQGTRLTVV.

With regard to this clone: Germline is not matched at one junction end, which may reflect a read error. The chain uses TRBV5-8 and TRBJ2-7, with 10 bases matching TRBD2. Germline loops: CDR1 SGHTS, CDR2 YDEGEE. CDR3 length: 11 amino acids. The CDR3 sequence: CASSFSGRGFF. The CDR3 DNA reads as TGTGCCAGCAGCTTCAGCGGGAGGGGATTCTTC.

This clone was picked up a small number of times. V is TRBV7-8 and J is TRBJ2-1, with 11 bases identical to TRBD2. J lost 13 bases, V lost 4 bases, and 15 bases had no gene match. Germline V lookup: CDR1 SGHVS, CDR2 FQNEAQ. The CDR3 runs to 16 residues. The CDR3 sequence: CASSSGGLAVSWPQFF. The CDR3 DNA is TGTGCCAGCAGCTCGGGGGGACTAGCGGTCTCCTGGCCTCAGTTCTTC. Together with reference TRBV7-8 and TRBJ2-1, the CDR3 gives the full variable domain: GAGVSQSPRYKVAKRGQDVALRCDPISGHVSLFWYQQALGQGPEFLTYFQNEAQLDKSGLPSDRFFAERPEGSVSTLKIQRTQQEDSAVYLCASSSGGLAVSWPQFFGPGTRLTVL.

V and J are TRBV5-1 and TRBJ1-1, with a possible D match to TRBD1 (5 bases). V lost 0 bases and J lost 4, with 16 bases in between. The CDR3 loop spans 16 amino acids. CDR1 and CDR2 (germline): SGHRS, YFSETQ. The CDR3 coding sequence is TGCGCCAGCAGCTTGGGGGTTGGCCTGGGGGGCACTGAAGCTTTCTTT. Its protein is CASSLGVGLGGTEAFF.

This clone is a singleton in its sample. V usage is TRBV7-3 and J usage is TRBJ2-3; tentatively, D is TRBD2 (6 bases). The CDR3 runs 16 residues. Trimming removed 1 base at V and 9 bases at J, with 20 bases between. CDR1 and CDR2 from the germline V gene are SGHTA and FQGTGA. CDR3 protein: CASSLIARGVGSTQYF. CDR3 coding DNA: TGTGCCAGCAGCTTAATCGCTCGGGGTGTCGGGAGCACGCAGTATTTT.

As DNA, the CDR3 is TGTGCCAGCAGTGAAGACAGGGGGGTCACTGAAGCTTTCTTT. This codes for CASSEDRGVTEAFF. The J gene is TRBJ1-1, the V gene TRBV6-1; 8 bases map to TRBD1. CDR3 length equals 14 residues. The J segment lost 4 bases and the V segment lost 1 base, leaving 2 bases of the junction unmatched. Per germline, CDR1 MNHNS and CDR2 SASEGT.

The genes are TRBV5-1 and TRBJ1-4, with D possibly matching TRBD1 (5 bases). This CDR3 has 15 residues. Trimming pared 1 base from V and 14 bases from J, leaving 21 bases between. Germline values: CDR1 SGHRS, CDR2 YFSETQ. CDR3: CASSLRSALSAGLFF. In DNA form, the CDR3 reads TGCGCCAGCAGCTTGAGGTCCGCCCTTAGTGCAGGGCTGTTTTTT.

The rearrangement links TRBV18 to TRBJ2-4; a possible D gene is TRBD2 (6 bases). V was cut by 1 base and J by 1 base, with 11 bases left in between. The length of the CDR3 is 16 residues. Germline loops: CDR1 KGHSH, CDR2 LQKENI. CDR3 in amino acids: CASSPLGGMAKNIQYF. The CDR3 coding sequence is TGTGCCAGCTCACCACTCGGAGGGATGGCCAAAAACATTCAGTACTTC.

The rearrangement joins TRBV7-2 to TRBJ1-1, with D hard to call. Between the trimmed V and J ends, which lost 6 bases and 4 bases, there was a span of 12 bases. This CDR3 region has 13 residues. Germline CDR1 reads SGHTA; CDR2 reads FQGNSA. For the CDR3, the DNA is TGTGCCAGCAGTAAATCGGCGGGCACTGAAGCTTTCTTT. Residues: CASSKSAGTEAFF. The variable domain in full, completed from reference TRBV7-2 and TRBJ1-1, reads GAGVSQSPSNKVTEKGKDVELRCDPISGHTALYWYRQSLGQGLEFLIYFQGNSAPDKSGLPSDRFSAERTGGSVSTLTIQRTQQEDSAVYLCASSKSAGTEAFFGQGTRLTVV.

The V gene is TRBV20-1, the J gene TRBJ2-7; 7 bases map to TRBD2. The length of the CDR3 is 11 residues. After removal of 8 bases from V and 2 bases from J, the junction contained 3 bases not matched to a gene. The V gene's germline CDR1 is DFQATT and CDR2 SNEGSKA (reference sequence). CDR3 nucleotide sequence: TGCAGTAGCGGGACTGCCTACGAGCAGTACTTC. Residues: CSSGTAYEQYF.

This clone appeared a single time. The gene calls are TRBV18 and TRBJ1-1, with 7 positions matching TRBD1. Trimming cost V 6 bases and J 7 bases; bases outside gene matches: 8. The CDR3 is 13 amino acids. The germline CDR1 and CDR2 sequences are KGHSH and LQKENI. CDR3 amino acids: CASSPTGPLEAFF. The CDR3 region has the DNA TGTGCCAGCTCTCCGACAGGGCCCCTTGAAGCTTTCTTT.

The gene calls are TRBV5-1 and TRBJ2-2; 7 bases are a match to TRBD2. This CDR3 is built from 16 residues. The V and J ends lost 0 bases and 6 bases, in that order; junction bases with no gene match: 8. Germline loops: CDR1 SGHRS, CDR2 YFSETQ. The CDR3 loop is CASSLVGGSIPGELFF. The CDR3 region has the DNA TGCGCCAGCAGCTTGGTTGGCGGGAGTATCCCCGGGGAGCTGTTTTTT.

DNA for the CDR3: TGTGCCAGCAGCAAGAGCTGCTACGAGCAGTACTTC. It encodes CASSKSCYEQYF. The rearrangement links TRBV21-1 to TRBJ2-7; whether TRBD2, the table's D call, matches the DNA was not checked. TRBV21-1 is termed a pseudogene. The CDR3 runs 12 residues.

This clone was detected only a few times. V is TRBV24-1 and J is TRBJ2-2, with 9 bases lining up with TRBD1. Trimming at V came to 7 bases and at J to 6 bases, leaving 11 bases not matched to a gene. The CDR3 spans 16 residues. The V gene's germline CDR1 is KGHDR and CDR2 SFDVKD. The CDR3 reads CATRGPGQGNSGELFF. Here the CDR3 DNA reads TGTGCCACCAGGGGCCCGGGACAGGGAAATTCCGGGGAGCTGTTTTTT.

There are a few counts of this clone. This chain connects TRBV28 to TRBJ1-1; 8 bases agree with TRBD1. V lost 4 bases, J lost 7 bases, and 8 bases stayed unmatched. This CDR3 spans 14 amino acids. Looked up from germline, CDR1 is MDHEN and CDR2 is SYDVKM. For the CDR3, the DNA is TGTGCCAGCAGTTCGCCACCGGGACAGGTTGAAGCTTTCTTT. As protein: CASSSPPGQVEAFF.